The next 10 T cell receptor beta chains were all read from a single sample in a study of T cell responses to AZD1222 COVID-19 vaccine. This table comes from immunoSEQ multiplex PCR, and its TCRdb copy is limited to in-frame clones, with some not included. The sample records 100,000 to 150,000 clones, roughly 90% being singletons. Source: peripheral blood, taken on day 0 of AZD1222 vaccination. These receptors all stem from an adult in good health.

This sequence joins TRBV7-2 and TRBJ2-7; 10 bases map to TRBD1. V shed 5 bases and J 4 bases; nucleotides not matched to a gene: 5. The CDR3 contains 14 residues. The V gene's germline CDR1 is SGHTA and CDR2 FQGNSA. Here the CDR3 DNA reads TGTGCCAGCAGCGGGGGACAGGGGATTTACGAGCAGTACTTC. Translated, it gives CASSGGQGIYEQYF.

Here the CDR3 reads CDSGAANYGYTF. The CDR3 DNA reads TGTGACTCCGGGGCCGCTAACTATGGCTACACCTTC. The chain is built from TRBV10-3 and TRBJ1-2; TRBD1 might be the D (5 bases). The CDR3 is made up of 12 amino acids. CDR1 and CDR2 (germline): ENHRY, SYGVKD.

The chain employs TRBV7-9 and TRBJ1-2, with D possibly being TRBD1 (5 bases). Germline assignment: CDR1 SEHNR and CDR2 FQNEAQ (reference sequence). This CDR3 has 14 residues. V lost 1 base, J lost 5 bases, and 11 bases lay in between. The DNA for the CDR3 is TGTGCCAGCAGCTTAGACCAGGGAACTTATGGCTACACCTTC. As protein: CASSLDQGTYGYTF.

The chain couples TRBV12-5 to TRBJ2-1, with D maybe TRBD2 (5 bases). This CDR3 comprises 13 residues. The germline V gene encodes CDR1 LGHNT and CDR2 FRNRAP. The ends were cut back, 5 bases at V and 12 bases at J, with 17 bases in the middle. The chain's CDR3 is CASGGVTPGWQFF. The CDR3 DNA follows: TGTGCTAGTGGTGGAGTTACCCCGGGGTGGCAGTTCTTC.

The rearrangement uses TRBV5-5 and TRBJ2-1, with 12 bases matching TRBD2. The CDR3 is 16 residues long. The ends lost 3 bases at V and 4 bases at J; junction bases unmatched: 5. Germline CDR1 is SGHKS and CDR2 is YYEKEE (reference sequence). The CDR3 DNA sequence: TGTGCCAGCAGCTCCCTTACTAGCGGGGGGTACAATGAGCAGTTCTTC. Translation gives CASSSLTSGGYNEQFF.

V usage is TRBV12-3 or TRBV12-4 and J usage is TRBJ1-2; 10 nucleotides line up with TRBD1. V shed 3 bases, J shed 7 bases, and the junction held 2 bases outside the gene matches. The CDR3 runs 13 residues. DNA for the CDR3: TGTGCCAGCAGTTTGGGGACAGGGGTTGGCTACACCTTC. Amino acids: CASSLGTGVGYTF.

J is TRBJ1-5 and V is TRBV19; 8 bases are shared with TRBD1. CDR1 is LNHDA and CDR2 is SQIVND in the germline V gene (reference sequence). This CDR3 is built from 13 residues. V trimming: 7 bases; J trimming: 6 bases; junction bases outside the gene matches: 5. CDR3: CASTDRDGQPQHF. The CDR3 coding sequence is TGTGCCAGTACGGACAGGGACGGTCAGCCCCAGCATTTT.

This rearrangement joins TRBV24-1 to TRBJ1-6, with no clear D. Trimming cost V 3 bases and J 7 bases, with 6 bases left between them. Germline CDR1 KGHDR, CDR2 SFDVKD. This CDR3 spans 13 amino acids. In DNA, the CDR3 is TGTGCCACCAGTGATCACGGGAATTCACCCCTCCACTTT. Protein product: CATSDHGNSPLHF.

This rearrangement joins TRBV14 to TRBJ1-2; D gene uncertain. Germline V gives CDR1 SGHDN, CDR2 FVKESK. V was clipped by 2 bases and J by 5 bases, with 6 bases between them. This CDR3 is built from 12 residues. The DNA for the CDR3 is TGTGCCAGCAGCCAATTTTCGTATGGCTACACCTTC. Its translation: CASSQFSYGYTF. Full variable domain (missing parts from reference TRBV14 and TRBJ1-2): EAGVTQFPSHSVIEKGQTVTLRCDPISGHDNLYWYRRVMGKEIKFLLHFVKESKQDESGMPNNRFLAERTGGTYSTLKVQPAELEDSGVYFCASSQFSYGYTFGSGTRLTVV.

This clone was seen only once. The chain couples TRBV11-3 to TRBJ2-1; D gene unclear. Trimming pared 2 bases from V and 8 bases from J, leaving 7 bases between. The V gene's germline CDR1 is SGHNT and CDR2 YENEEA. This CDR3 is 12 amino acids long. CDR3 in amino acids: CASSLSLHEQFF. The CDR3 DNA sequence: TGTGCCAGCAGCTTATCTCTCCATGAGCAGTTCTTC.